This T cell receptor beta chain was sequenced for a study of blood T cell repertoires in COVID-19 (dated by TCRdb to 2018 to 2021). Study-wide context: Samples from collaborators originated in the United States, Italy and Spain and spanned both the acute and convalescent phases of COVID-19. The prospective study material was composed of cDNA or gDNA derived from T cells, B-cell-depleted T cells, or PBMCs. The dataset comprised deeply sampled blood TCRbeta repertoires from subjects exposed to, actively infected with, or recovered from COVID-19. The repertoires were released in a freely available public database meant as a resource for research on the immune response to SARS-CoV-2. The samples were drawn from the first 160 participants of the ongoing ImmuneRACE study and from under 1,500 subjects provided by 6 global collaborators. A de-identified subject ID, COVID-19 status, age in years and sex were almost always included in the sample metadata. Where available, HLA class I and class II types were obtained from metadata supplied by the sample provider rather than from assay-based typing. Broader findings and caveats from the paper: The amount of clinical and demographic metadata varied by source and participant and was provided uncurated.

The immunoSEQ Assay, a bias-controlled multiplex PCR, was used to amplify TCRbeta CDR3 regions from genomic DNA. On the authors' methods: Within the assay, amplification of reference gene primers was used to estimate how many nucleated cells each sample contained. To quantify the absolute abundance of each unique TCRbeta CDR3 rearrangement, sequence reads were collapsed and filtered. For each sample, productive Simpson clonality was calculated as the square root of Simpson's diversity index across productive rearrangements. This immuneACCESS table, as held by TCRdb, lists in-frame sequences with V and J called but not all clones. Of the missing ones, under half trace to an unresolved V gene in checked studies; the others have no known cause. V and J calls and clone size are copied from that table; D and trimming were computed from the DNA. In all, the sample holds tens of thousands of clones, and roughly 89% of those were seen once. The biggest ten clones account for about 5.5% of the sample.

One collaborating source in Seattle enrolled patients during active infection and followed them longitudinally through the course of disease. Collaborating institutions collected whole blood in K2EDTA tubes following their own protocols. For TCRbeta analysis, collaborators shipped samples as frozen whole blood, isolated PBMCs, or DNA extracted from either of those sample types. On this clone itself: No cognate antigen has been identified for it. Base qualities are not provided; no much larger clone lies one nucleotide away.

Input material: peripheral blood. The receptor comes from a man aged 60-69 years with COVID-19, enrolled during active disease.

The CDR3 is CASSLALQGAHGYTF. In nucleotide form, the sequence is TGTGCCAGCAGCTTGGCCTTACAGGGGGCTCATGGCTACACCTTC. The rearranged chain carries TRBV5-5 and TRBJ1-2, with 9 central nucleotides matching TRBD1. Based on the germline V gene (reference sequence), the CDR1 and CDR2 sequences are SGHKS and YYEKEE. The CDR3 holds 15 amino acids from the cysteine to the phenylalanine. Kept here is only the CDR3 DNA, which spans 45 bases and is read in frame from base 1. The germline V end is reduced by 0 bases and the J end by 6 bases; junction bases left unmatched: 6.